A single T cell receptor beta chain is shown here with its context. Its antigen is undetermined. This sample is part of a study of T cell repertoires in cytomegalovirus infection. Study as a whole: An indication of both CMV infection and matching HLA type came from public TCR beta signatures. Overall study results and limits: The ex vivo response was dominated by HLA-C-restricted CMV-specific TCR beta clonotypes.

A single record per CDR3 protein comes from TCRdb applying MiXCR to the reads. Of around 540,000 distinct CDR3 sequences in the sample, more than 30% were seen once. Looked up from germline, CDR1 is DFQATT and CDR2 is SNEGSKA (reference sequence). V was trimmed by 4 bases and J by 4 bases, leaving 14 bases between them. This CDR3 is built from 14 residues. This specimen consisted of cultured PBMCs, obtained from culture after CMV antigen stimulation. This receptor was identified in a human donor in good health (CMV status not recorded). Some clones in this sample may be carry-over from other donors' samples. The chain recombines TRBV20-1 with TRBJ2-1; the D is unclear. The CDR3 DNA sequence: TGCAGTGCTAACAAGCAGACCTTATACAATGAGCAGTTCTTC. This codes for CSANKQTLYNEQFF.